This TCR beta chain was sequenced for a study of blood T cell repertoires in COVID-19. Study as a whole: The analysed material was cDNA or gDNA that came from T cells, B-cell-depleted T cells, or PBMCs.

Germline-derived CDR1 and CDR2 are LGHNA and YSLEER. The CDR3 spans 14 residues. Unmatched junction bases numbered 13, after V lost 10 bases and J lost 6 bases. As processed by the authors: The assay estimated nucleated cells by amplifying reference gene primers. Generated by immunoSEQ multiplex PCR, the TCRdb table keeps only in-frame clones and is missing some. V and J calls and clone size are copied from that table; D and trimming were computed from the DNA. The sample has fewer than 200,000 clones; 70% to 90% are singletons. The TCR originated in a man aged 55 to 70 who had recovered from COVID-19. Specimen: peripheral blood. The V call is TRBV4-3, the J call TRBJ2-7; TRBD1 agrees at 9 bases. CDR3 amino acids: CAISARDRESEQYF. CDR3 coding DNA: TGCGCCATAAGTGCCCGGGACAGGGAGAGCGAGCAGTACTTC.